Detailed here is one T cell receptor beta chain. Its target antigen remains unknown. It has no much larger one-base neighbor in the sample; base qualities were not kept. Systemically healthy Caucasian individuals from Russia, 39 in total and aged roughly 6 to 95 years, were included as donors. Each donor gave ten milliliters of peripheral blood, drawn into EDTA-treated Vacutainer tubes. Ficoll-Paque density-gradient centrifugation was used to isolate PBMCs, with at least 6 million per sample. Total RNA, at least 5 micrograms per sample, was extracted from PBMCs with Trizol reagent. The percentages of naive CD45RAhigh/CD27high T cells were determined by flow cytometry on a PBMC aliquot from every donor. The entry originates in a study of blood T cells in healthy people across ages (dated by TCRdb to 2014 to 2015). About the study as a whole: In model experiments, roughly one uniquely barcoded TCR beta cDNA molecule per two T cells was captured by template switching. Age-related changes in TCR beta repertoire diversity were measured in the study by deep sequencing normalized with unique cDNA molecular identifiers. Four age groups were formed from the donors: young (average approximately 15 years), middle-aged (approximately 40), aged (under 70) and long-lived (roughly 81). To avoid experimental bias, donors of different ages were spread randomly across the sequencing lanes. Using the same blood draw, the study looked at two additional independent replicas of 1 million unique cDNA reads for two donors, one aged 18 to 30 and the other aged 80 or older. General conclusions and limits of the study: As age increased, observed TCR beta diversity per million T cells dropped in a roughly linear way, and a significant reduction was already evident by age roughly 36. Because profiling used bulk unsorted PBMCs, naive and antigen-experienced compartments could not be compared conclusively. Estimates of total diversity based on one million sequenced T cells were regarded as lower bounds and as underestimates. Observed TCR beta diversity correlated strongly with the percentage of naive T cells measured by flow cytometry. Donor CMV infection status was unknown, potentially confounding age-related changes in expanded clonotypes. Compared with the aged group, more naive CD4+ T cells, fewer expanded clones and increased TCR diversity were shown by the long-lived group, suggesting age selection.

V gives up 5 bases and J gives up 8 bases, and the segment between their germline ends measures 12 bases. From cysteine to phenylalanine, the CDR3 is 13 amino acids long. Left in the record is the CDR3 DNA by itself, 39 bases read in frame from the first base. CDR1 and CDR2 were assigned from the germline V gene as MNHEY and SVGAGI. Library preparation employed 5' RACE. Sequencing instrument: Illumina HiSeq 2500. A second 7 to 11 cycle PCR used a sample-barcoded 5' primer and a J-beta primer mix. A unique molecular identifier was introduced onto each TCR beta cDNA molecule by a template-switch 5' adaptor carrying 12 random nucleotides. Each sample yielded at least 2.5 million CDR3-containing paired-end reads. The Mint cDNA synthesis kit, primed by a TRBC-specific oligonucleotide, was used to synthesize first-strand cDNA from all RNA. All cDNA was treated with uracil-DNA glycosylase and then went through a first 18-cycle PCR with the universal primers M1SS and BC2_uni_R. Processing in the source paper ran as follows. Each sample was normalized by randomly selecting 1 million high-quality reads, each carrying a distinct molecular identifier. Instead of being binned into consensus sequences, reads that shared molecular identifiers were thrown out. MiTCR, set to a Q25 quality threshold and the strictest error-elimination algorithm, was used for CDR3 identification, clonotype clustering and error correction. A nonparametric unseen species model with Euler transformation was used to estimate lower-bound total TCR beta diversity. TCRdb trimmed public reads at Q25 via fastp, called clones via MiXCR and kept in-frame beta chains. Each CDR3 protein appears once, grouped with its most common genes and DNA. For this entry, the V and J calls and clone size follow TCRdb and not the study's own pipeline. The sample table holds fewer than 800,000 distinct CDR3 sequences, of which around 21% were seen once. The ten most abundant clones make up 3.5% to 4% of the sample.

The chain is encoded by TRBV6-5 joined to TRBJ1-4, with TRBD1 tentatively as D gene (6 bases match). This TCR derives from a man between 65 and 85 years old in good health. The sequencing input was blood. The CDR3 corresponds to CASSPLTGEKLFF. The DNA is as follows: TGTGCCAGCAGTCCATTAACAGGGGAAAAACTGTTTTTT.